This paragraph reports one TCR beta chain. The CDR3 consists of 14 residues. Trimming at V came to 7 bases and at J to 5 bases, leaving 8 bases not matched to a gene. Germline V gene sequence: CDR1 MDHEN, CDR2 SYDVKM. Original processing notes: Scientists estimated how many nucleated cells there were by amplifying reference gene primers. Measured with immunoSEQ multiplex PCR; TCRdb has only the in-frame clones, and not every one. The V and J calls and the clone size are those of that table, but D and trimming were determined from the DNA. The data hold about 140,000 clones, with 70% to 80% observed a single time. This sample is drawn from a study of blood T cell repertoires in COVID-19. Looking at the study overall: Specimens from acute and convalescent COVID-19 originated in the United States, Italy and Spain. From T cells, B-cell-depleted T cells, or PBMCs came the material, which was cDNA or gDNA.

This sequence originates from a woman aged 50 to 65 with active or convalescent COVID-19. V usage is TRBV28 and J usage is TRBJ1-5; TRBD1 aligns across 7 bases. Sequencing input: peripheral blood. CDR3 in DNA: TGTGCCAGCAACAGACAGGGCCCCCATCAGCCCCAGCATTTT. It specifies CASNRQGPHQPQHF.